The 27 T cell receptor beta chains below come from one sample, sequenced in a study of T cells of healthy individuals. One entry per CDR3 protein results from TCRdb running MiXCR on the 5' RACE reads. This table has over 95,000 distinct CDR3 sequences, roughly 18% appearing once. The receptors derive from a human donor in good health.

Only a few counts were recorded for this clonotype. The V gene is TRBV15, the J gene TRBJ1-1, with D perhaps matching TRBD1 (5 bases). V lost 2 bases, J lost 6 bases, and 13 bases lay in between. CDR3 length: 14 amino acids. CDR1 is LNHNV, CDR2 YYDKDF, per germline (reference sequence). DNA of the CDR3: TGTGCCACCAGCAGACTACAGGTTGGTCCTGAAGCTTTCTTT. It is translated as CATSRLQVGPEAFF.

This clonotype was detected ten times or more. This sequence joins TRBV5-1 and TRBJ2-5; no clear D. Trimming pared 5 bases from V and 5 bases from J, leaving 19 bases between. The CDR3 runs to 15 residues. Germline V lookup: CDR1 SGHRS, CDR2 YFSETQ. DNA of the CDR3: TGCGCCAGCAGTCGGGTTCCCTTCGAAGGGGAGACCCAGTACTTC. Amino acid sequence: CASSRVPFEGETQYF.

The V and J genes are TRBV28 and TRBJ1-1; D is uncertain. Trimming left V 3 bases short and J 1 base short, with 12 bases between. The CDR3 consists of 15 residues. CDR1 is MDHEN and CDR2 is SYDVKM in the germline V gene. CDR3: CASSFRPGENTEAFF. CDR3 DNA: TGTGCCAGCAGTTTTCGTCCAGGAGAGAACACTGAAGCTTTCTTT.

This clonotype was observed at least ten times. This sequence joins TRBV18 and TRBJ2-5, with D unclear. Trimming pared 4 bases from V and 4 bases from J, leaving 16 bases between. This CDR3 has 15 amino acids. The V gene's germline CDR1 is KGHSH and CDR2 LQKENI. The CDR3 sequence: CASSLALQAPETQYF. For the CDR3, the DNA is TGTGCCAGCTCACTGGCGTTGCAGGCCCCAGAGACCCAGTACTTC. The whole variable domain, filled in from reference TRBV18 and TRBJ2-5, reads NAGVMQNPRHLVRRRGQEARLRCSPMKGHSHVYWYRQLPEEGLKFMVYLQKENIIDESGMPKERFSAEFPKEGPSILRIQQVVRGDSAAYFCASSLALQAPETQYFGPGTRLLVL.

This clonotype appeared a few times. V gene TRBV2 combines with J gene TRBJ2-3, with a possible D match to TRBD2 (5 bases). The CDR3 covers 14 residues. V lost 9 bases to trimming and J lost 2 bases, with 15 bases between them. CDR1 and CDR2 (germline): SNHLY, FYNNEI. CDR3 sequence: CASLERAYTDTQYF. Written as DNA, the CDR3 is TGTGCCAGTCTTGAGAGGGCCTACACAGATACGCAGTATTTT. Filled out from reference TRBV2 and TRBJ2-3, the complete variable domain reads EPEVTQTPSHQVTQMGQEVILRCVPISNHLYFYWYRQILGQKVEFLVSFYNNEISEKSEIFDDQFSVERPDGSNFTLKIRSTKLEDSAMYFCASLERAYTDTQYFGPGTRLTVL.

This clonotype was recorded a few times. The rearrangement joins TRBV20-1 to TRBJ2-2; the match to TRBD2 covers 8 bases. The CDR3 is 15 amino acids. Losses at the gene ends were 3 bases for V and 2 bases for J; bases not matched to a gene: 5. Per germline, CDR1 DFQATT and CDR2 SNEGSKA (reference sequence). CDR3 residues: CSASGGAYNTGELFF. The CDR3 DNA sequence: TGCAGTGCTAGCGGGGGGGCCTATAACACCGGGGAGCTGTTTTTT.

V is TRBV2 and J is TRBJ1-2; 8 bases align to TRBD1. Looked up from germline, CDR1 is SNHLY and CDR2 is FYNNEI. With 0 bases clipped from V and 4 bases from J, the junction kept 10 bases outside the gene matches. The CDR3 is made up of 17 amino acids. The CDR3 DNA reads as TGTGCCAGCAGTGAAGCGTTAAGGGACAGGACCCTCTATGGCTACACCTTC. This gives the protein CASSEALRDRTLYGYTF. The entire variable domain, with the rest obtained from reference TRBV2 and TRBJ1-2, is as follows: EPEVTQTPSHQVTQMGQEVILRCVPISNHLYFYWYRQILGQKVEFLVSFYNNEISEKSEIFDDQFSVERPDGSNFTLKIRSTKLEDSAMYFCASSEALRDRTLYGYTFGSGTRLTVV.

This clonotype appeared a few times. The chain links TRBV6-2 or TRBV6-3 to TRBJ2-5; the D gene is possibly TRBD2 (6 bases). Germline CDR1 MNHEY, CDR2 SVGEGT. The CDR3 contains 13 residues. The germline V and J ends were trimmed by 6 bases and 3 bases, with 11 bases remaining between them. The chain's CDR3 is CASRSGLEETQYF. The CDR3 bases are TGTGCCAGCAGATCGGGACTTGAAGAGACCCAGTACTTC.

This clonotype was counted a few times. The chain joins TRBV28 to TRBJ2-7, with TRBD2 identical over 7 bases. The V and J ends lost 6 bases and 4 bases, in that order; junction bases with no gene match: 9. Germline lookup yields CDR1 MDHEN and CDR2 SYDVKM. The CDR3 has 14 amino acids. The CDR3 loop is CASRLAASYYEQYF. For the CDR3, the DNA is TGTGCCAGCAGGCTAGCGGCATCCTATTACGAGCAGTACTTC.

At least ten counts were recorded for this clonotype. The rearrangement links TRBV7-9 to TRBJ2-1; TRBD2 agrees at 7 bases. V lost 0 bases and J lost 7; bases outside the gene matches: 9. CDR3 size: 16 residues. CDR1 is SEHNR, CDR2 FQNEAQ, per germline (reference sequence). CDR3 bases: TGTGCCAGCAGCTTAGCGCGGGCGGGAGTGACTAATGAGCAGTTCTTC. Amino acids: CASSLARAGVTNEQFF.

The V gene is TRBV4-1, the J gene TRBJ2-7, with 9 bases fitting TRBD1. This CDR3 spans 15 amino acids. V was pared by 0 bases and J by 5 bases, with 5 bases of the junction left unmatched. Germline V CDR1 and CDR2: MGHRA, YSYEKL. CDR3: CASSQDTGGRDEQYF. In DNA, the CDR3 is TGCGCCAGCAGCCAAGATACAGGGGGCAGAGACGAGCAGTACTTC.

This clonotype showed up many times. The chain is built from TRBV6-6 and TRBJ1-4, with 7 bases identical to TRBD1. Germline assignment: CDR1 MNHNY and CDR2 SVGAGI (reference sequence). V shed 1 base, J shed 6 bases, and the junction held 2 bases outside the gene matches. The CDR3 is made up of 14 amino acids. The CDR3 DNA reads TGTGCCAGCAGTTACTACAGGGGTGATGAAAAACTGTTTTTT. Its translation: CASSYYRGDEKLFF.

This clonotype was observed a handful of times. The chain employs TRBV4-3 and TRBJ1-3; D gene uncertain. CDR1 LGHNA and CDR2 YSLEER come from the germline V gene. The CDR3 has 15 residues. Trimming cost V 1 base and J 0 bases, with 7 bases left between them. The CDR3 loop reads CASSQAPNSGNTIYF. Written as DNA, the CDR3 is TGCGCCAGCAGCCAAGCCCCTAACTCTGGAAACACCATATATTTT.

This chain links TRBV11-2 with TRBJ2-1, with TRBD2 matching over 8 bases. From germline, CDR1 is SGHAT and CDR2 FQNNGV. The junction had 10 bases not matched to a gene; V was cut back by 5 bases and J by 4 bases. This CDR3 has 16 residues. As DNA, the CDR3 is TGTGCCAGCAGCAAACGAGCGGGGGCTCATTACAATGAGCAGTTCTTC. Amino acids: CASSKRAGAHYNEQFF.

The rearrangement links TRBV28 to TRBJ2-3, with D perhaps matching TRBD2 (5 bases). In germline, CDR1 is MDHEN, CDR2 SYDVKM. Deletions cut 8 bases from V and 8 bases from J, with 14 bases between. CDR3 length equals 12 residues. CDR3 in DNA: TGTGCCAGCCGTCCCGGCCGGGGTACGCAGTATTTT. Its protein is CASRPGRGTQYF. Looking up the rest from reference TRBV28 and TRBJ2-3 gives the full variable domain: DVKVTQSSRYLVKRTGEKVFLECVQDMDHENMFWYRQDPGLGLRLIYFSYDVKMKEKGDIPEGYSVSREKKERFSLILESASTNQTSMYLCASRPGRGTQYFGPGTRLTVL.

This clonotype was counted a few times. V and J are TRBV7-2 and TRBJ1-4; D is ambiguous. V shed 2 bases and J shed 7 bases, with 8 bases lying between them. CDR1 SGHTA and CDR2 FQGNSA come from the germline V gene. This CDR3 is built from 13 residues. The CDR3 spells CASSLPASEKLFF. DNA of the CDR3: TGTGCCAGCAGCTTACCCGCTAGTGAAAAACTGTTTTTT.

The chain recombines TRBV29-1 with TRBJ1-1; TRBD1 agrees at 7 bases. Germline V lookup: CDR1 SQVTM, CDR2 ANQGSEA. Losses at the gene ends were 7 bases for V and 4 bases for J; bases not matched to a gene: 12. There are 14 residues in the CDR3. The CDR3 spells CSAYRQSGGTEAFF. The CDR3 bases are TGCAGCGCCTACCGGCAGTCAGGGGGCACTGAAGCTTTCTTT.

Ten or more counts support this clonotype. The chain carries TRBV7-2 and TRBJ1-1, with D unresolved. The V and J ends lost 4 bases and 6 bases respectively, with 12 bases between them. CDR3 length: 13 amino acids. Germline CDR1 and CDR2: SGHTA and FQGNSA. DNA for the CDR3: TGTGCCAGCAGCTCACCTCGACTTTCTGAAGCTTTCTTT. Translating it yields CASSSPRLSEAFF.

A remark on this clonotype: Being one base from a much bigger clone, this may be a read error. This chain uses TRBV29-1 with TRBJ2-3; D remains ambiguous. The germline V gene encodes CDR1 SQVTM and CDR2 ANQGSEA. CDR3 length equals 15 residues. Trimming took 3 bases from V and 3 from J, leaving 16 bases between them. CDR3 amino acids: CSVDISWSSTDTQYF. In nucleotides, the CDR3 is TGCAGCGTTGATATTAGCTGGAGCTCGACAGATACGCAGTATTTT.

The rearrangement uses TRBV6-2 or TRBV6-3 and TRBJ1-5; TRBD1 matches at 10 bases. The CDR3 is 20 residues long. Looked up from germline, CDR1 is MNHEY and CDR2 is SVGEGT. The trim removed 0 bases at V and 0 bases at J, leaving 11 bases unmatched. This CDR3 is CASSYSTGQGPIYSNQPQHF. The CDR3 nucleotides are TGTGCCAGCAGTTACTCCACGGGACAGGGGCCAATTTATAGCAATCAGCCCCAGCATTTT.

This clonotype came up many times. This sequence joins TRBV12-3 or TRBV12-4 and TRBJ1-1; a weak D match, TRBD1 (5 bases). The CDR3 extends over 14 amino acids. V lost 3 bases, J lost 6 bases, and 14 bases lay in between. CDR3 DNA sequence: TGTGCCAGCAGTTTCAGCTGGGGCGGCCCTGAAGCTTTCTTT. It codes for CASSFSWGGPEAFF.

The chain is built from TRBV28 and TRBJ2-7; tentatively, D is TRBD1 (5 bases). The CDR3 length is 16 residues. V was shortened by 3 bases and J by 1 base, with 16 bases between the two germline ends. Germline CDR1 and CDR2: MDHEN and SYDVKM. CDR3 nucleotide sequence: TGTGCCAGCAGTTTGAGCCCTCATGACAGTTCCTACGAGCAGTACTTC. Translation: CASSLSPHDSSYEQYF. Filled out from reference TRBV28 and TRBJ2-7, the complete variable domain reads DVKVTQSSRYLVKRTGEKVFLECVQDMDHENMFWYRQDPGLGLRLIYFSYDVKMKEKGDIPEGYSVSREKKERFSLILESASTNQTSMYLCASSLSPHDSSYEQYFGPGTRLTVT.

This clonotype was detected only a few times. The CDR3 DNA is TGCGCCAGCAGCTTGGTTGGAGGAGGGTTGAACACTGAAGCTTTCTTT. Encoded protein: CASSLVGGGLNTEAFF. V usage is TRBV5-1 and J usage is TRBJ1-1; D unclear. The CDR3 is made up of 16 amino acids. Between the trimmed V and J ends, which lost 0 bases and 0 bases, there was a span of 12 bases. Per the germline V gene, CDR1 is SGHRS and CDR2 is YFSETQ.

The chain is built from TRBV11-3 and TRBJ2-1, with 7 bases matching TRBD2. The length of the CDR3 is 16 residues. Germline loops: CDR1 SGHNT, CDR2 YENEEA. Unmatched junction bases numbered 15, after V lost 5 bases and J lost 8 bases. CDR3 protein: CASSPRGGLGADEQFF. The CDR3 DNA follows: TGTGCCAGCAGCCCCCGAGGCGGACTAGGCGCGGATGAGCAGTTCTTC.

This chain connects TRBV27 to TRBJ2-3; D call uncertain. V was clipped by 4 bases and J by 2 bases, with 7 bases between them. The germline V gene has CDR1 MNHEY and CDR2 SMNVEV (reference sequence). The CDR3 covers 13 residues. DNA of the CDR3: TGTGCCAGCAGTTCGTTCCTCACAGATACGCAGTATTTT. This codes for CASSSFLTDTQYF.

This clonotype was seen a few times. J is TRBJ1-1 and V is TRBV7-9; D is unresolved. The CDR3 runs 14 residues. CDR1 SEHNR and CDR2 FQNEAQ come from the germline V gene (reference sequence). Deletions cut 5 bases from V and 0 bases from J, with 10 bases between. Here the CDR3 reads CASSHTLMNTEAFF. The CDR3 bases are TGTGCCAGCAGCCACACCCTCATGAACACTGAAGCTTTCTTT.

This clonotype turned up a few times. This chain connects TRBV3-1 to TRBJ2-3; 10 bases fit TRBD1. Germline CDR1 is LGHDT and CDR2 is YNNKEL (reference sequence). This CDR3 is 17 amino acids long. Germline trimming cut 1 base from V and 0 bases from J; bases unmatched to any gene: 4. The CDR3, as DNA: TGTGCCAGCAGCCAAGGACAGGGGGCGTCTAGCACAGATACGCAGTATTTT. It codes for CASSQGQGASSTDTQYF.